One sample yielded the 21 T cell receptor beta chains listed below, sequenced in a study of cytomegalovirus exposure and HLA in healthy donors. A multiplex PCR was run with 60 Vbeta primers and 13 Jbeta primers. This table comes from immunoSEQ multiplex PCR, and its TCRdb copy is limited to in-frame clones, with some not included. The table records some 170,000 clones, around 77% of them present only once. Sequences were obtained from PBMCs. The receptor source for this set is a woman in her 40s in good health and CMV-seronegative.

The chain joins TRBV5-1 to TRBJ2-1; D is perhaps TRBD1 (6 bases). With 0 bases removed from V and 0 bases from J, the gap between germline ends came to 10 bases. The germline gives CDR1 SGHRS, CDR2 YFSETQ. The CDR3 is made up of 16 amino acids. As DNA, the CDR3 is TGCGCCAGCAGCTTGGAAGGGACAATCTCCTACAATGAGCAGTTCTTC. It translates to CASSLEGTISYNEQFF.

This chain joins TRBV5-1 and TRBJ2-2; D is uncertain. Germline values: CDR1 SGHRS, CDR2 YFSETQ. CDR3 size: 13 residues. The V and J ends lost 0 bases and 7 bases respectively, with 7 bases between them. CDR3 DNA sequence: TGCGCCAGCAGCTTGGTGCAGAACGGGGAGCTGTTTTTT. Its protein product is CASSLVQNGELFF.

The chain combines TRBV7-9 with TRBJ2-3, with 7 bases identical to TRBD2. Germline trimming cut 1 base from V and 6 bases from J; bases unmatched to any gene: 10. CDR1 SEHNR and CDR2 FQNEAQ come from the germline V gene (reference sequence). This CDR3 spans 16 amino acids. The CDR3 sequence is CASSLVLAGVTDTQYF. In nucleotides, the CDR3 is TGTGCCAGCAGCTTAGTCTTGGCGGGAGTCACCGATACGCAGTATTTT.

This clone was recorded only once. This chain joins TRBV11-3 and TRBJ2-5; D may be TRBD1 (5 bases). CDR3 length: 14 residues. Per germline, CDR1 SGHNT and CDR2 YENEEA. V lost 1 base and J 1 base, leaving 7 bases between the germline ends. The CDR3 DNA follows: TGTGCCAGCAGCTTAGCAGACAGCCAAGAGACCCAGTACTTC. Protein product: CASSLADSQETQYF.

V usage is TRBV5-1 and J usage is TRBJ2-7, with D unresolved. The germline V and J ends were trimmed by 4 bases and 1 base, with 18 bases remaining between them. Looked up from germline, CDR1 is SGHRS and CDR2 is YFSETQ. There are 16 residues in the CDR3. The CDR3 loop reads CASSASHTYQSYEQYF. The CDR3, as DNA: TGCGCCAGCAGCGCAAGTCACACGTACCAGTCCTACGAGCAGTACTTC.

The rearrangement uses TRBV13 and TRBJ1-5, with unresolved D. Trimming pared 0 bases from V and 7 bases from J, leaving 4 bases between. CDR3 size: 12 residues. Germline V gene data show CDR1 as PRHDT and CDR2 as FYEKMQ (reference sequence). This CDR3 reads CASSLGGQPQHF. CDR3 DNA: TGTGCCAGCAGCTTAGGTGGCCAGCCCCAGCATTTT.

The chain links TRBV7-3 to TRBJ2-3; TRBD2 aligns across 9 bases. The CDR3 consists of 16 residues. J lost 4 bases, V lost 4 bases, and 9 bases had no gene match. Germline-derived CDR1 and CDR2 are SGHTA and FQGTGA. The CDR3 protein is CASSSLSGSFPDTQYF. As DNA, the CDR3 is TGTGCCAGCAGCTCCCTTAGCGGGAGTTTTCCAGATACGCAGTATTTT.

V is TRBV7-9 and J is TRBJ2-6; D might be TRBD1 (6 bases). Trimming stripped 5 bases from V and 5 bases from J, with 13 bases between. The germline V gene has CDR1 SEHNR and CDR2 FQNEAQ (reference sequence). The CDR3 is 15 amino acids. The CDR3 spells CASSPRRDRANVLTF. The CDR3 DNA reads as TGTGCCAGCAGCCCCCGCAGGGACAGGGCCAACGTCCTGACTTTC.

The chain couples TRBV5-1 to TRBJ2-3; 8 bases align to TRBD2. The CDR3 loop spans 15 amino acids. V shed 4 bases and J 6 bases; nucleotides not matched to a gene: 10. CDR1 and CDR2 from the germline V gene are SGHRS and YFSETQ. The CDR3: CASSTDLAGLDTQYF. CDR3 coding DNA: TGCGCCAGCAGCACGGACTTAGCGGGGTTGGATACGCAGTATTTT. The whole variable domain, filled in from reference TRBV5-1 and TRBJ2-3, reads KAGVTQTPRYLIKTRGQQVTLSCSPISGHRSVSWYQQTPGQGLQFLFEYFSETQRNKGNFPGRFSGRQFSNSRSEMNVSTLELGDSALYLCASSTDLAGLDTQYFGPGTRLTVL.

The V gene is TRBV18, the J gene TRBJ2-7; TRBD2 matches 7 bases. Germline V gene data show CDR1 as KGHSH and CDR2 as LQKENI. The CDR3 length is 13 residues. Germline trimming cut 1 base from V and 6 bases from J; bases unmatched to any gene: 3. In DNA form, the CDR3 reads TGTGCCAGCTCACCACTGGGGGGGTCCGAGCAGTACTTC. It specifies CASSPLGGSEQYF.

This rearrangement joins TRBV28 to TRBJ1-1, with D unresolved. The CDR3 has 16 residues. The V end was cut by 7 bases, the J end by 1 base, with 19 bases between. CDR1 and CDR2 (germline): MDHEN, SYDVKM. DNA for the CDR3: TGTGCCAGCACCTTAAACGGGAAAGGGAAGAACACTGAAGCTTTCTTT. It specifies CASTLNGKGKNTEAFF.

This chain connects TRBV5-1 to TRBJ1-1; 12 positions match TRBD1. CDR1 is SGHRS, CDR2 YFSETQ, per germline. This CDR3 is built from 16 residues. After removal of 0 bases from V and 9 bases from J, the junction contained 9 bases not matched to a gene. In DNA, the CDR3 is TGCGCCAGCAGCTTGGGGGACAGGGGGCTGGGAACTAAAGCTTTCTTT. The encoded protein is CASSLGDRGLGTKAFF.

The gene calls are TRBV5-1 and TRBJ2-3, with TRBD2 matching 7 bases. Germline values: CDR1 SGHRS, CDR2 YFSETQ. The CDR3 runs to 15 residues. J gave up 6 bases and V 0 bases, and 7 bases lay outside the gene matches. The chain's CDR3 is CASSLDGRAWDTQYF. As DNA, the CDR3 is TGCGCCAGCAGCTTGGATGGGAGGGCCTGGGATACGCAGTATTTT.

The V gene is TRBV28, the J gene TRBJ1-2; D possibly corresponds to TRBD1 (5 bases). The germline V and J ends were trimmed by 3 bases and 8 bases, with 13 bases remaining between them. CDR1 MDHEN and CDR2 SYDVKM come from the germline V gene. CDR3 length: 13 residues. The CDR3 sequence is CASSFLDAGGYTF. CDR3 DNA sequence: TGTGCCAGCAGTTTCTTGGACGCAGGGGGCTACACCTTC.

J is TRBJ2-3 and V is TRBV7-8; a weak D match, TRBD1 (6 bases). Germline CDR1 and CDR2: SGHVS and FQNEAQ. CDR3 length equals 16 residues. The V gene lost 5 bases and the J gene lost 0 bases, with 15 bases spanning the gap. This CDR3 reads CASSATGTLSTDTQYF. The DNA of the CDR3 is TGTGCCAGCAGCGCCACAGGGACCCTTAGCACAGATACGCAGTATTTT.

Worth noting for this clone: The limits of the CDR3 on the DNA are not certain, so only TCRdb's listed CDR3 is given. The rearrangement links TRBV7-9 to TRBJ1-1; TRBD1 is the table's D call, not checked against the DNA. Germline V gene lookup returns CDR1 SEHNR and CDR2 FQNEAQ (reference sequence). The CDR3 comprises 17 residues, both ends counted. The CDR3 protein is CASSFGTGTILDTEDFF.

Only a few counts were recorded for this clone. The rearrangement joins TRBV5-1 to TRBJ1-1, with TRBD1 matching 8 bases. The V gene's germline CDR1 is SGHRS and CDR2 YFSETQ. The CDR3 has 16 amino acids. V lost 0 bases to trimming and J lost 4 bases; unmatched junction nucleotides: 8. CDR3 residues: CASSLGAGGWGTEAFF. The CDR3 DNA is TGCGCCAGCAGCTTGGGGGCAGGGGGCTGGGGCACTGAAGCTTTCTTT.

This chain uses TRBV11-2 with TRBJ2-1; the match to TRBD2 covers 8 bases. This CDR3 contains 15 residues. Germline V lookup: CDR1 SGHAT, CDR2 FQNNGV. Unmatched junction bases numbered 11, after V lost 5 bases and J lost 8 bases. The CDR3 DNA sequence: TGTGCCAGCAGCGTAAGCGGGAGTTGGTACGATGAGCAGTTCTTC. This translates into CASSVSGSWYDEQFF.

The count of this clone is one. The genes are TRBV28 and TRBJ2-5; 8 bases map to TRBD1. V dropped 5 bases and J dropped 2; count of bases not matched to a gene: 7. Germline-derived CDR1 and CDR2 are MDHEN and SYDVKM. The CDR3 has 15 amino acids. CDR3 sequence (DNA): TGTGCCAGCAGTACACAGGGGGTCCCTCAAGAGACCCAGTACTTC. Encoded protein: CASSTQGVPQETQYF.

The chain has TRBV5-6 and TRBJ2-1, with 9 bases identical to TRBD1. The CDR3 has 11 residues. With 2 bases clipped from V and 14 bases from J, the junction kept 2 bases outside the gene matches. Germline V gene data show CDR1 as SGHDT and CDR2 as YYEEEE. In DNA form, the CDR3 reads TGTGCCAGCAGCTTACAGGGGGCGAAGTTCTTC. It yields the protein CASSLQGAKFF.

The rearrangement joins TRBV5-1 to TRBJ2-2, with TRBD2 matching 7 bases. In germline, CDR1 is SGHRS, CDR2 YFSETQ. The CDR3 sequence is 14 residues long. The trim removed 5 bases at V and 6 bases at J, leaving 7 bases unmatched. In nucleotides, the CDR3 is TGCGCCAGCAGGGTGGGGGGGGGAGCCGGGGAGCTGTTTTTT. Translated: CASRVGGGAGELFF.